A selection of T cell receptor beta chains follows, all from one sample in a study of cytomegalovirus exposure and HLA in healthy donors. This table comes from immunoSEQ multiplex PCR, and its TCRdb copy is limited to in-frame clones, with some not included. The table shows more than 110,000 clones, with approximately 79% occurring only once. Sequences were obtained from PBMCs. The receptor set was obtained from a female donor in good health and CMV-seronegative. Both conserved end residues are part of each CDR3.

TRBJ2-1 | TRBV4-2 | CASSQATEGTGRDEQFF
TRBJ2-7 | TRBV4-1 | CASSQDEASGSYEQYF
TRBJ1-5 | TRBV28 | CATNREVGNQPQHF
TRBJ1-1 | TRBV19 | CASTMGQNTEAFF
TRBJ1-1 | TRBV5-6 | CASSLVSRTDTEAFF
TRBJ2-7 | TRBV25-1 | CASSESLRSYEQYF
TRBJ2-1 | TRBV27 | CASSSLLVSDYNEQFF
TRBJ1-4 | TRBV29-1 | CSGKHGGATNEKLFF
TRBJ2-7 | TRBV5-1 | CASSFPPLGDHEQYF
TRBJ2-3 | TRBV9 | CASSVRTSGASTDTQYF
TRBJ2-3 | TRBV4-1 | CASSQVGAGTDTQYF
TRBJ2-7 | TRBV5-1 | CASSLDPGLNYEQYF
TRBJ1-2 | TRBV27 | CASSSPTGAVEGYTF
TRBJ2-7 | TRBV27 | CASSLLADQYEQYF
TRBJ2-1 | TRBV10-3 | CAISEREGGYEQFF
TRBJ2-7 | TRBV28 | CASSLGSSGSYEQYF
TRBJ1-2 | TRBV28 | CASSLQGGNYGYTF
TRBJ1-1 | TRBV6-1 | CASSEDKLYTEAFF
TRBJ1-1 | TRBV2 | CASSTTTGMTTEAFF
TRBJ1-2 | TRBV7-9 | CASSPGGYGYTF
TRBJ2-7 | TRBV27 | CASSSLAGDTYEQYF
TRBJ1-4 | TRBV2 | CASSAATGDEKLFF
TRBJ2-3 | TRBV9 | CASSAGTAPKTDTQYF
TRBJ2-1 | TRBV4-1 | CASSLELRTGNNEQFF
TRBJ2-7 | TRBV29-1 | CSAGGSSGYEQYF
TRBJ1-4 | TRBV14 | CASSRQGHLNEKLFF
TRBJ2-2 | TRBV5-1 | CASSRGTSGSRRMTGELFF
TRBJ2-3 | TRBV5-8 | CASSLGWAGGPLDTQYF
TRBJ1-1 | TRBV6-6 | CASSTTGDVTEAFF
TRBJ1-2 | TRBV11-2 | CASSGTRRGGYTF
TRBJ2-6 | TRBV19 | CASSADKYSGANVLTF
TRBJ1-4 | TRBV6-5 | CATTGSGNEKLFF
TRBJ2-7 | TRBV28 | CASRAGTSYEQYF
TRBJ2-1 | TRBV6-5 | CASSYRSSSYNEQFF
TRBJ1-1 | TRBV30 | CAWTPGTGNTEAFF
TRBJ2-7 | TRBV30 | CAWSVQVGSGSYEQYF
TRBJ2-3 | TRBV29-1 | CSVNGDRGTDTQYF
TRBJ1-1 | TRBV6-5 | CASSYGGLMNTEAFF
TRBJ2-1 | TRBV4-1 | CASSQERGENGKFF
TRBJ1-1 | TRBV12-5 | CASGPDRGVRAFF
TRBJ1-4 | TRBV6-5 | CASSPSWTGHEKLFF
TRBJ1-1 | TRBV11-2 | CASSVQGVNTEAFF
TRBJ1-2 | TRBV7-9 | CASSFSTGAGGPFFSVF
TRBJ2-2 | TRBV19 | CASSIGTTSGLPAGELFF
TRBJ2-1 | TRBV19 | CASSAEDRGKQFF
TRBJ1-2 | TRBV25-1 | CASSEFGGNYGYTF